The rows below give T cell receptor beta chains drawn from one sample of a study of cytomegalovirus exposure and HLA in healthy donors. Profiled with immunoSEQ multiplex PCR; TCRdb holds only in-frame clones, not every one. The table includes some 120,000 clones, 79% detected once. The source material was PBMCs. The receptors here all came from a young man in good health and CMV-seronegative. Each CDR3 is given with its conserved first and last residue. For some rows the clone size is stated as once, few or many, or as a class when expanded; others skip it.

abundance	v_gene	j_gene	CDR3aa
few	TRBV12-2	TRBJ1-6	CASRFLRISPLHF
NA	TRBV5-1	TRBJ1-1	CASSLETYTEAFF
NA	TRBV7-9	TRBJ1-2	CASSYKGQATTNYGYTF
once	TRBV6-5	TRBJ2-7	CASSYSRDRPYEQYF
NA	TRBV5-4	TRBJ2-6	CASRDTGGSSGANVLTF
NA	TRBV25-1	TRBJ1-6	CASSDPGQGGSPLHF
once	TRBV5-4	TRBJ2-7	CASSIPSGGTYEQYF
NA	TRBV19	TRBJ1-2	CASRLDRSAGYTF
NA	TRBV15	TRBJ1-5	CATSRDRGTRNQPQHF
few	TRBV18	TRBJ2-3	CASSPRPSSTDTQYF
once	TRBV7-2	TRBJ1-2	CASSLAMLGASRGYTF
few	TRBV6-1	TRBJ2-7	CASSETSGSPYEQYF
NA	TRBV2	TRBJ2-1	CASTRTSGTYNEQFF
many	TRBV7-3	TRBJ2-1	CASRSLSGYNEQFF
NA	TRBV19	TRBJ1-4	CASRGQGWPLATNEKLFF
NA	TRBV29-1	TRBJ1-6	CSVRTIENSPLHF
few	TRBV2	TRBJ2-1	CASSEVRLAVYNEQFF
NA	TRBV9	TRBJ2-1	CASSVVSSSYNEQFF
NA	TRBV10-3	TRBJ2-1	CAIWTVYNEQFF
NA	TRBV19	TRBJ2-5	CASSQTATQETQYF
NA	TRBV18	TRBJ1-2	CASSIGRGDYGYTF
NA	TRBV19	TRBJ2-3	CASSIRGDTQYF
few	TRBV2	TRBJ1-1	CASRTRNTEAFF
NA	TRBV6-6	TRBJ1-1	CASSYGGGRMNTEAFF
NA	TRBV6-5	TRBJ2-7	CASTAGDRGSYEQYF
NA	TRBV7-3	TRBJ2-3	CASSPSGGQRDTQYF
NA	TRBV6-5	TRBJ2-3	CASRTTSGGADTQYF
NA	TRBV7-6	TRBJ2-5	CASSAMTGVQETQYF
NA	TRBV5-4	TRBJ2-3	CASSLRLAGGDTQYF
few	TRBV6-5	TRBJ1-2	CASSPGTEANYGYTF
NA	TRBV28	TRBJ1-5	CASSFRADQPQHF
once	TRBV19	TRBJ2-2	CASSIDPPLAGGPSGELFF
NA	TRBV18	TRBJ1-5	CASSLGTGNQPQHF
medium-sized	TRBV4-3	TRBJ2-7	CASSQDQGTGGSEQYF
NA	TRBV29-1	TRBJ2-3	CSVEVWGGGLDTQYF
once	TRBV12-5	TRBJ2-3	CASGFSPFTDTQYF
NA	TRBV4-3	TRBJ2-3	CASSLGQGMDTQYF
NA	TRBV18	TRBJ1-2	CASSGQGDYGYTF
NA	TRBV6-1	TRBJ2-2	CASSSGTGIPGELFF
NA	TRBV7-8	TRBJ2-3	CASSLGGRGPSTDTQYF
NA	TRBV4-1	TRBJ2-5	CASSQAASETQYF
NA	TRBV2	TRBJ2-1	CASIKGLNNEQFF
NA	TRBV6-6	TRBJ2-5	CASSYTGREETQYF
NA	TRBV7-9	TRBJ2-5	CASSLSGRGPWTQYF
NA	TRBV7-9	TRBJ2-1	CASSPGLLRYNEQFF
NA	TRBV2	TRBJ2-3	CASREREGTDTQYF
NA	TRBV7-3	TRBJ2-5	CASSSGNGLAGAETQYF
NA	TRBV27	TRBJ1-3	CASSPLGHRGNTIYF
once	TRBV5-5	TRBJ1-1	CASSLVAVAEAFF
NA	TRBV6-5	TRBJ1-6	CASRKTGQPDSPLHF
NA	TRBV5-1	TRBJ2-5	CASSLGTSVGETQYF
NA	TRBV4-2	TRBJ2-5	CASSQEGGTRAQETQYF
once	TRBV28	TRBJ1-1	CASRGGDTEAFF
NA	TRBV29-1	TRBJ1-2	CSVRTGIRGYTF
NA	TRBV11-1	NA	CASSFSVASGTYEQYF
NA	TRBV18	TRBJ1-1	CASSPTGQMNTEAFF
NA	TRBV6-6	TRBJ2-3	CASFTGGPTDTQYF
NA	TRBV4-1	TRBJ2-1	CASSHAPGTPISDNEQFF